These 32 T cell receptor beta chains came from one sample sequenced in a study of blood T cell repertoires in COVID-19. Repertoires were generated with immunoSEQ multiplex PCR, while TCRdb's copy carries only in-frame clones and drops some. Of about 250,000 clones listed, roughly nine tenths were seen once; the top ten hold about 3%. Sequencing was carried out using peripheral blood. These receptors were collected from a man between 18 and 35 years old with active or convalescent COVID-19.

V usage is TRBV18 and J usage is TRBJ1-2, with 8 bases aligning to TRBD1. Germline CDR1 reads KGHSH; CDR2 reads LQKENI. Trimming took 3 bases from V and 8 from J; bases not matched to a gene: 5. The CDR3 totals 13 residues. As DNA, the CDR3 is TGTGCCAGCTCACCCCGGACAGGGCCGGGCTACACCTTC. Its protein is CASSPRTGPGYTF.

V is TRBV29-1 and J is TRBJ2-3; no clear D. CDR1 and CDR2 from the germline V gene are SQVTM and ANQGSEA. The length of the CDR3 is 11 residues. Trimming took off 4 bases at V and 5 bases at J, with 7 bases between the two ends. CDR3 loop: CSVVFGDTQYF. The CDR3 DNA sequence: TGCAGCGTTGTGTTCGGAGATACGCAGTATTTT.

This sequence joins TRBV6-1 and TRBJ1-6; possibly TRBD1 for D (5 bases). Per germline, CDR1 MNHNS and CDR2 SASEGT. Trimming cost V 3 bases and J 4 bases, with 13 bases left between them. The CDR3 runs to 16 residues. CDR3 in DNA: TGTGCCAGCAGTGATAGGGGAGGGAATTATAATTCACCCCTCCACTTT. Amino acids: CASSDRGGNYNSPLHF.

This clone came up once. V and J are TRBV4-3 and TRBJ1-4, with a weak D call TRBD1 (5 bases). CDR1 is LGHNA, CDR2 YSLEER, per germline. V was shortened by 0 bases and J by 8 bases, with 13 bases between the two germline ends. The CDR3 runs to 15 residues. CDR3 nucleotide sequence: TGCGCCAGCAGCCAAGAAGGAGGGGAACGCGAAAAACTGTTTTTT. Protein product: CASSQEGGEREKLFF.

This clone occurred once. The V gene is TRBV28, the J gene TRBJ2-1; weak D call: TRBD2 (6 bases). There are 13 residues in the CDR3. Trimming stripped 3 bases from V and 11 bases from J, with 14 bases between. Per the germline V gene, CDR1 is MDHEN and CDR2 is SYDVKM. The CDR3 spells CASSFNRETKQFF. The CDR3 coding sequence is TGTGCCAGCAGTTTCAATCGGGAGACGAAGCAGTTCTTC. The variable domain in full, with the rest retrieved from reference TRBV28 and TRBJ2-1, is DVKVTQSSRYLVKRTGEKVFLECVQDMDHENMFWYRQDPGLGLRLIYFSYDVKMKEKGDIPEGYSVSREKKERFSLILESASTNQTSMYLCASSFNRETKQFFGPGTRLTVL.

The chain links TRBV18 to TRBJ1-1; D is undetermined. Looked up from germline, CDR1 is KGHSH and CDR2 is LQKENI. CDR3 size: 14 residues. V lost 6 bases to trimming and J lost 1 base, with 12 bases between them. This CDR3 reads CASSPDLGNTEAFF. For the CDR3, the DNA is TGTGCCAGCTCTCCCGACTTGGGGAACACTGAAGCTTTCTTT.

This chain uses TRBV11-2 with TRBJ1-3; D gene unclear. The ends were cut back, 0 bases at V and 0 bases at J, with 12 bases in the middle. The CDR3 is made up of 17 amino acids. Germline CDR1 reads SGHAT; CDR2 reads FQNNGV. The CDR3 bases are TGTGCCAGCAGCTTAGACCCAGGCACCAACTCTGGAAACACCATATATTTT. Translated: CASSLDPGTNSGNTIYF.

This clone was observed once. The chain uses TRBV28 and TRBJ2-7, with 9 bases fitting TRBD1. Germline CDR1 reads MDHEN; CDR2 reads SYDVKM. Trimming took 2 bases from V and 2 from J; bases not matched to a gene: 10. The CDR3 has 17 amino acids. The CDR3 DNA reads TGTGCCAGCAGTTTAAGCGCGGGACAGGGTTCTACCTACGAGCAGTACTTC. It codes for CASSLSAGQGSTYEQYF.

The V gene is TRBV11-2, the J gene TRBJ1-2; 7 bases are a match to TRBD1. The junction had 4 bases not matched to a gene; V was cut back by 1 base and J by 8 bases. CDR1 is SGHAT and CDR2 is FQNNGV in the germline V gene. This CDR3 comprises 13 residues. The CDR3 here is CASSLGDRGGYTF. CDR3 nucleotides: TGTGCCAGCAGCTTAGGGGACAGAGGCGGCTACACCTTC. The whole variable domain, remainder taken from reference TRBV11-2 and TRBJ1-2, is EAGVAQSPRYKIIEKRQSVAFWCNPISGHATLYWYQQILGQGPKLLIQFQNNGVVDDSQLPKDRFSAERLKGVDSTLKIQPAKLEDSAVYLCASSLGDRGGYTFGSGTRLTVV.

The chain combines TRBV6-5 with TRBJ2-1; a weak D match, TRBD1 (6 bases). Germline values: CDR1 MNHEY, CDR2 SVGAGI. This CDR3 is built from 15 residues. Trimming left V 0 bases short and J 14 bases short, with 20 bases between. CDR3 in amino acids: CASSYSKGPKGEKFF. The CDR3 DNA follows: TGTGCCAGCAGTTACTCGAAAGGGCCGAAGGGGGAGAAGTTCTTC.

The chain combines TRBV9 with TRBJ2-1; 10 nucleotides align to TRBD2. Germline V lookup: CDR1 SGDLS, CDR2 YYNGEE. Losses at the gene ends were 1 base for V and 4 bases for J; bases not matched to a gene: 2. CDR3 length: 15 residues. This CDR3 reads CASSVRAGGYNEQFF. DNA for the CDR3: TGTGCCAGCAGCGTAAGAGCGGGAGGGTACAATGAGCAGTTCTTC.

The rearrangement links TRBV9 to TRBJ2-1; TRBD2 matches 12 bases. The germline V gene has CDR1 SGDLS and CDR2 YYNGEE. V dropped 0 bases and J dropped 6; count of bases not matched to a gene: 4. The length of the CDR3 is 16 residues. The CDR3 DNA is TGTGCCAGCAGCGTAGGACTAGCGGGAGATCCCAATGAGCAGTTCTTC. It codes for CASSVGLAGDPNEQFF.

The chain couples TRBV29-1 to TRBJ2-2, with D possibly TRBD1 on 6 matching bases. The germline CDR1 and CDR2 sequences are SQVTM and ANQGSEA. The CDR3 extends over 13 amino acids. Trimming removed 4 bases from V and 6 bases from J, with 12 bases in between. CDR3 coding DNA: TGCAGCGTTGCGGGACAAGCATCCGGGGAGCTGTTTTTT. Its translation is CSVAGQASGELFF.

CDR3 nucleotide sequence: TGCGCCAGCAGCTTAAAGACAGTTTCCACCGGGGAGCTGTTTTTT. It yields the protein CASSLKTVSTGELFF. This chain links TRBV5-1 with TRBJ2-2; D may be TRBD1 (5 bases). There are 15 residues in the CDR3. Germline V CDR1 and CDR2: SGHRS, YFSETQ. Trimming removed 2 bases at V and 4 bases at J, with 12 bases between.

V gene TRBV5-8 combines with J gene TRBJ2-7; weak D call: TRBD1 (5 bases). V lost 0 bases and J lost 3, with 7 bases in between. The CDR3 sequence is 13 residues long. Germline assignment: CDR1 SGHTS and CDR2 YDEGEE. CDR3: CASSLEGVYEQYF. CDR3 nucleotides: TGTGCCAGCAGCTTGGAAGGGGTCTACGAGCAGTACTTC.

The V gene is TRBV11-2, the J gene TRBJ1-1, with a weak D call TRBD1 (6 bases). This CDR3 spans 13 amino acids. Germline CDR1 reads SGHAT; CDR2 reads FQNNGV. Trimming removed 5 bases from V and 10 bases from J, with 17 bases in between. The CDR3 here is CASSLGTLGGAFF. Written as DNA, the CDR3 is TGTGCCAGCAGCCTGGGGACACTCGGAGGAGCTTTCTTT.

This clone was seen just once. The gene calls are TRBV7-2 and TRBJ2-2, with 15 bases fitting TRBD2. From germline, CDR1 is SGHTA and CDR2 FQGNSA. CDR3 size: 17 residues. V dropped 5 bases and J dropped 3; count of bases not matched to a gene: 4. CDR3 sequence: CASSRTSGGGHTGELFF. CDR3 DNA sequence: TGTGCCAGCAGCCGGACTAGCGGGGGGGGACACACCGGGGAGCTGTTTTTT.

The rearrangement uses TRBV2 and TRBJ2-5, with D possibly TRBD1 on 6 matching bases. The V gene lost 6 bases and the J gene lost 0 bases, with 14 bases spanning the gap. This CDR3 is 15 amino acids long. CDR1 SNHLY and CDR2 FYNNEI come from the germline V gene. CDR3 loop: CASRLQGLYQETQYF. The CDR3 nucleotides read TGTGCCAGCAGGCTACAGGGATTGTACCAAGAGACCCAGTACTTC.

The CDR3, as DNA: TGCAGCGTTGCGATGGACCTTACAGGGGGTTCTAACTATGGCTACACCTTC. This gives the protein CSVAMDLTGGSNYGYTF. J is TRBJ1-2 and V is TRBV29-1; TRBD1 matches 8 bases. The V gene end was trimmed by 4 bases and the J gene end by 0 bases; junction bases not matched to a gene: 13. CDR1 is SQVTM and CDR2 is ANQGSEA in the germline V gene. The CDR3 length is 17 residues.

The chain joins TRBV6-5 to TRBJ1-2; 8 bases match TRBD1. The germline CDR1 and CDR2 sequences are MNHEY and SVGAGI. The J segment lost 8 bases and the V segment lost 6 bases, leaving 5 bases of the junction unmatched. The CDR3 totals 12 residues. The CDR3 DNA is TGTGCCAGCAGACGGACAGGGTGGGGCTACACCTTC. It translates to CASRRTGWGYTF.

The chain employs TRBV28 and TRBJ1-1; D is unresolved. CDR3 length equals 12 residues. Trimming removed 6 bases at V and 7 bases at J, with 12 bases between. Germline V gives CDR1 MDHEN, CDR2 SYDVKM. The CDR3 DNA reads TGTGCCAGCAGCCCGCTTCGGGGTGAAGCTTTCTTT. This translates into CASSPLRGEAFF.

The CDR3 nucleotides are TGCGCCAGCAGCTTGGAAGGACAGGGGTGGGGTGGCTACACCTTC. This codes for CASSLEGQGWGGYTF. V gene TRBV5-1 combines with J gene TRBJ1-2; TRBD1 agrees at 9 bases. In germline, CDR1 is SGHRS, CDR2 YFSETQ. J was trimmed by 7 bases and V by 0 bases; bases with no gene match: 7. The CDR3 spans 15 residues.

The rearrangement joins TRBV11-2 to TRBJ2-7, with 10 bases lining up with TRBD2. Trimming cost V 4 bases and J 2 bases; bases outside gene matches: 11. Germline V CDR1 and CDR2: SGHAT, FQNNGV. The CDR3 is 17 amino acids. The CDR3 protein is CASSSPRTSGNPYEQYF. The CDR3 DNA reads TGTGCCAGCAGCTCCCCCCGGACTAGCGGAAATCCCTACGAGCAGTACTTC.

This clone showed up just a few times. The chain couples TRBV13 to TRBJ1-1; D call uncertain. Germline lookup yields CDR1 PRHDT and CDR2 FYEKMQ (reference sequence). V was pared by 1 base and J by 5 bases, with 11 bases between. This CDR3 contains 14 residues. DNA for the CDR3: TGTGCCAGCAGCTTAGCATCAGGAGGGACTGAAGCTTTCTTT. Translated: CASSLASGGTEAFF.

The rearrangement links TRBV9 to TRBJ2-1; TRBD2 agrees at 12 bases. Germline V CDR1 and CDR2: SGDLS, YYNGEE. There are 17 residues in the CDR3. The ends lost 4 bases at V and 8 bases at J; junction bases unmatched: 13. The chain's CDR3 is CASSSRLAGGPWHEQFF. The CDR3 coding sequence is TGTGCCAGCAGCAGTAGGCTAGCGGGAGGGCCGTGGCATGAGCAGTTCTTC. Complete variable domain (other parts from reference TRBV9 and TRBJ2-1): DSGVTQTPKHLITATGQRVTLRCSPRSGDLSVYWYQQSLDQGLQFLIQYYNGEERAKGNILERFSAQQFPDLHSELNLSSLELGDSALYFCASSSRLAGGPWHEQFFGPGTRLTVL.

This chain links TRBV30 with TRBJ1-4, with D perhaps TRBD1 (5 bases). The CDR3 consists of 16 residues. The germline V and J ends were trimmed by 5 bases and 10 bases, with 26 bases remaining between them. Germline CDR1 is GTSNPN and CDR2 is SVGIG (reference sequence). The CDR3 region has the DNA TGTGCCTGGTACCATCCGGACATCGCTGTACAAGGAAAACTGTTTTTT. Translation gives CAWYHPDIAVQGKLFF.

Comments on this clone: The junction departs from the called germline gene at one end, perhaps through a read error. The V call is TRBV20-1, the J call TRBJ1-1; D is ambiguous. The CDR3 runs to 10 residues. Germline V lookup: CDR1 DFQATT, CDR2 SNEGSKA (reference sequence). This chain's CDR3 is CSARDDTRYF. For the CDR3, the DNA is TGCAGTGCTAGAGATGACACCCGGTATTTT.

V gene TRBV24-1 combines with J gene TRBJ2-7, with 8 bases identical to TRBD1. Trimming cost V 2 bases and J 2 bases; bases outside gene matches: 10. This CDR3 has 17 residues. Germline V CDR1 and CDR2: KGHDR, SFDVKD. The CDR3 region has the DNA TGTGCCACCAGTGATTGGGCCGACAGGGGATTTCCCTACGAGCAGTACTTC. Protein product: CATSDWADRGFPYEQYF.

This chain links TRBV6-6 with TRBJ1-2; 7 bases agree with TRBD1. Trimming removed 6 bases from V and 7 bases from J; junction bases left unmatched: 5. This CDR3 contains 12 residues. Germline assignment: CDR1 MNHNY and CDR2 SVGAGI (reference sequence). CDR3 sequence reads: CASRQGLAGYTF. CDR3 in DNA: TGTGCCAGCAGACAGGGGCTCGCTGGCTACACCTTC.

Only one count was recorded for this clone. This chain connects TRBV5-1 to TRBJ1-2, with D maybe TRBD1 (6 bases). The CDR3 loop spans 16 amino acids. The germline gives CDR1 SGHRS, CDR2 YFSETQ. The ends were cut back, 0 bases at V and 0 bases at J, with 12 bases in the middle. CDR3 nucleotide sequence: TGCGCCAGCAGCTTGGCGGGGGGGCCGCCTAACTATGGCTACACCTTC. As protein: CASSLAGGPPNYGYTF. The whole variable domain, filled in from reference TRBV5-1 and TRBJ1-2, reads KAGVTQTPRYLIKTRGQQVTLSCSPISGHRSVSWYQQTPGQGLQFLFEYFSETQRNKGNFPGRFSGRQFSNSRSEMNVSTLELGDSALYLCASSLAGGPPNYGYTFGSGTRLTVV.

The chain joins TRBV15 to TRBJ1-2; D unresolved. The CDR3 has 14 residues. The V gene's germline CDR1 is LNHNV and CDR2 YYDKDF (reference sequence). Trimming cost V 0 bases and J 6 bases, with 11 bases left between them. The CDR3 DNA is TGTGCCACCAGCAGAGATGTGACTTTCAATGGCTACACCTTC. The encoded protein is CATSRDVTFNGYTF.

This chain links TRBV4-3 with TRBJ2-7; TRBD1 matches 9 bases. With 3 bases clipped from V and 3 bases from J, the junction kept 9 bases outside the gene matches. The length of the CDR3 is 16 residues. Germline assignment: CDR1 LGHNA and CDR2 YSLEER. The CDR3 is CASSHEAGQGYYEQYF. CDR3 sequence (DNA): TGCGCCAGCAGCCATGAGGCGGGACAGGGTTACTACGAGCAGTACTTC.